These T cell receptor beta chains were read from a single sample in a study of B cell selection in AIRE deficiency. The data were produced by immunoSEQ multiplex PCR, yet TCRdb's version contains in-frame clones alone and is incomplete. Among a few thousand clones listed, under 80% were seen once. Sequencing used Tregs sorted from PBMCs. Receptors originate from a human donor with AIRE deficiency. The CDR3 runs from the conserved cysteine through the conserved F or W. A D gene is named only where the DNA matches it firmly.

>TRBD2|TRBV4-2
CASSQESLAGPTGANVLTF
>.|TRBV29-1
CSVGHGLTEAFF
>.|TRBV28
CASSDSDTQYF
>.|TRBV6-6
CASSYSGQGNTEAFF
>.|TRBV11-2
CASSLRVASMVHEQFF
>TRBD1|TRBV7-9
CASSLQGAEKLFF
>.|TRBV7-9
CASRQGLWGYTF
>.|TRBV27
CASSERYFYNEQFF
>.|TRBV7-2
CASSLTYSNQPQHF
>TRBD1|TRBV28
CASNTGDYGYTF
>.|TRBV5-1
CASSSNIVSGANVLTF
>.|TRBV5-1
CASTHGLNTEAFF
>TRBD1|TRBV29-1
CSVEGTGVDTQYF
>TRBD2|TRBV7-3
CASSWSGRETQYF
>.|TRBV2
CASSVQSHEQYF